This T cell receptor beta chain was obtained from a study of shared clonotypes between healthy human individuals. Terminally differentiated effector memory CD45RA+ cells were excluded by CCR7 positive selection of CD45RO-negative cells. Per germline, CDR1 SGHVS and CDR2 FNYEAQ. V shed 6 bases and J 4 bases; nucleotides not matched to a gene: 4. CDR3 length: 15 residues. The repertoire was sequenced with immunoSEQ multiplex PCR; TCRdb's copy has only in-frame clones and lacks some. The sample lists about 580,000 clones, roughly 98% occurring once. The V and J genes are TRBV7-6 and TRBJ2-1; TRBD2 aligns across 12 bases. The receptor was isolated from a man aged 25-40 years in good health. The sample taken for sequencing was naive CD8+ T cells sorted from blood. Here the CDR3 reads CASRDGTSGYNEQFF. CDR3 DNA: TGTGCCAGCAGAGATGGGACTAGCGGGTACAATGAGCAGTTCTTC.